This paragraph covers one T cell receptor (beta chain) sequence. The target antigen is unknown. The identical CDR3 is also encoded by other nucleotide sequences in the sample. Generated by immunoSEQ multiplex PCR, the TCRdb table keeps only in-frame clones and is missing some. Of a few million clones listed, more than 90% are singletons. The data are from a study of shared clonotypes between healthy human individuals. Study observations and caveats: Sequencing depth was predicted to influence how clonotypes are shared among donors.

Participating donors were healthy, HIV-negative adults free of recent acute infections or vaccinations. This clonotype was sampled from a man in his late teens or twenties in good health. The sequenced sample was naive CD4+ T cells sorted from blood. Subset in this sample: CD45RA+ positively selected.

The CDR3 DNA is TGTGCCAGCAGCTTGGGTCGGAATAACTATGGCTACACCTTC. This codes for CASSLGRNNYGYTF. The rearrangement uses TRBV5-6 and TRBJ1-2, with D unresolved. Germline V gene sequence: CDR1 SGHDT, CDR2 YYEEEE. Trimming left V 0 bases short and J 1 base short, with 7 bases between. The CDR3 loop spans 14 amino acids.